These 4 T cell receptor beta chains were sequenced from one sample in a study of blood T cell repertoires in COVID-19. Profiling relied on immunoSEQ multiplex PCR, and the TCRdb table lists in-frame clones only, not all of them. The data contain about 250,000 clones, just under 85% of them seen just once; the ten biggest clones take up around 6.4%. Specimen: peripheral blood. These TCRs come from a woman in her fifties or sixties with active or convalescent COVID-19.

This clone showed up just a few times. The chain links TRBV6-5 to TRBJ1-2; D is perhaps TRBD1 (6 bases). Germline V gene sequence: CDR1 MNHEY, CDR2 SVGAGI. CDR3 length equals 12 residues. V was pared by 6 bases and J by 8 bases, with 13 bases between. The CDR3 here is CASRRYREGYTF. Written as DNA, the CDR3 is TGTGCCAGCAGGCGCTACAGGGAAGGCTACACCTTC.

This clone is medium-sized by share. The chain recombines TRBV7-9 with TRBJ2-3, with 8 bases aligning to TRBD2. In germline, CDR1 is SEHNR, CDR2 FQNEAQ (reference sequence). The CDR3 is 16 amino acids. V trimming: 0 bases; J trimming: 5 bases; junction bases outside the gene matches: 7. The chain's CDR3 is CASSLALGGAKDTQYF. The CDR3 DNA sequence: TGTGCCAGCAGCTTAGCGCTCGGGGGGGCCAAAGATACGCAGTATTTT.

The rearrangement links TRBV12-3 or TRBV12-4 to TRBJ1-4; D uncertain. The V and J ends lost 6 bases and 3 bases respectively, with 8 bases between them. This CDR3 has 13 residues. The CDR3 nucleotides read TGTGCCAGCAGCCCCGGGGCTAATGAAAAACTGTTTTTT. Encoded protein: CASSPGANEKLFF.

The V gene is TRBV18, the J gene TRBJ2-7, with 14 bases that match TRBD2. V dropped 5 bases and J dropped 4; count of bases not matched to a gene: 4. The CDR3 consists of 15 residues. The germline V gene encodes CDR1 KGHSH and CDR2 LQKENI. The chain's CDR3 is CASSTTSGGAYEQYV. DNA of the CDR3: TGTGCCAGCTCAACGACTAGCGGGGGGGCTTACGAGCAGTACGTC.